These 20 T cell receptor beta chains were sequenced from one sample in a study of neoadjuvant anti-PD-1 for oral cavity cancer. Produced via immunoSEQ multiplex PCR; TCRdb's table is partial and in-frame only. The table has 60,000 to 75,000 clones, around four fifths seen once. The sequencing here drew on PBMCs, taken before nivolumab (anti-PD-1) treatment. These receptors all come from a person between 40 and 80 years old with oral cavity squamous cell carcinoma.

The V and J genes are TRBV5-5 and TRBJ1-6; D is unresolved. Germline assignment: CDR1 SGHKS and CDR2 YYEKEE (reference sequence). There are 15 residues in the CDR3. Trimming left V 1 base short and J 0 bases short, with 5 bases between. The CDR3 reads CASSLPSSYNSPLHF. Written as DNA, the CDR3 is TGTGCCAGCAGCTTGCCGAGCTCCTATAATTCACCCCTCCACTTT.

This clone was counted only a few times. The gene calls are TRBV30 and TRBJ1-2; TRBD1 agrees at 7 bases. This CDR3 has 13 amino acids. Germline-derived CDR1 and CDR2 are GTSNPN and SVGIG (reference sequence). Trimming at V came to 5 bases and at J to 7 bases, leaving 10 bases not matched to a gene. In DNA, the CDR3 is TGTGCCTGGGGAGAACAGGGGTTTGGTGGCTACACCTTC. Residues: CAWGEQGFGGYTF.

The chain recombines TRBV7-8 with TRBJ2-2; D may be TRBD1 (5 bases). Germline V CDR1 and CDR2: SGHVS, FQNEAQ. CDR3 length: 14 residues. The V gene lost 5 bases and the J gene lost 5 bases, with 12 bases spanning the gap. The CDR3 DNA sequence: TGTGCCAGCAGCCCGTTGACAGTTACCGGGGAGCTGTTTTTT. Translated, it gives CASSPLTVTGELFF.

The genes are TRBV7-9 and TRBJ1-1; 7 bases fit TRBD1. Trimming at V came to 2 bases and at J to 4 bases, leaving 4 bases not matched to a gene. The CDR3 extends over 14 amino acids. Per the germline V gene, CDR1 is SEHNR and CDR2 is FQNEAQ (reference sequence). The CDR3 DNA sequence: TGTGCCAGCAGCTTAACAGGGGAGGGCACTGAAGCTTTCTTT. Translating gives CASSLTGEGTEAFF.

V is TRBV6-5 and J is TRBJ1-2, with D perhaps matching TRBD1 (6 bases). V shed 2 bases and J shed 6 bases, with 13 bases lying between them. The CDR3 contains 14 residues. Germline loops: CDR1 MNHEY, CDR2 SVGAGI. The CDR3 loop is CASSYGQGPNGYTF. The CDR3, as DNA: TGTGCCAGCAGTTACGGGCAGGGGCCGAATGGCTACACCTTC.

In its sample, this clone was seen a few times. This chain joins TRBV10-3 and TRBJ2-1, with no clear D. The germline gives CDR1 ENHRY, CDR2 SYGVKD. The CDR3 length is 11 residues. Deletions cut 8 bases from V and 4 bases from J, with 6 bases between. The CDR3: CAIGEYNEQFF. The CDR3 coding sequence is TGTGCCATCGGCGAATACAATGAGCAGTTCTTC.

This rearrangement joins TRBV27 to TRBJ1-1, with 9 bases lining up with TRBD1. This CDR3 region has 16 residues. Germline V gives CDR1 MNHEY, CDR2 SMNVEV (reference sequence). The V segment lost 2 bases and the J segment 1 base; nucleotides outside the gene matches: 5. The CDR3: CASSLVQGAGNTEAFF. The CDR3 region has the DNA TGTGCCAGCAGTTTAGTACAGGGGGCTGGGAACACTGAAGCTTTCTTT.

This sequence joins TRBV27 and TRBJ2-7; D is ambiguous. V lost 4 bases to trimming and J lost 0 bases, with 10 bases between them. The CDR3 is made up of 14 amino acids. CDR1 and CDR2 from the germline V gene are MNHEY and SMNVEV (reference sequence). The CDR3 region is CASSSPSHSYEQYF. The CDR3 nucleotides read TGTGCCAGCAGTTCGCCAAGTCACTCCTACGAGCAGTACTTC.

This clone has just a few counts. V gene TRBV5-1 combines with J gene TRBJ2-1, with D perhaps TRBD2 (5 bases). The CDR3 sequence is 16 residues long. Germline CDR1 is SGHRS and CDR2 is YFSETQ. V lost 2 bases to trimming and J lost 5 bases, with 17 bases between them. The CDR3 bases are TGCGCCAGCAGCTTCAGCGGACTTAAAGCCCACAATGAGCAGTTCTTC. It codes for CASSFSGLKAHNEQFF.

The sample holds one count of this clone. This chain joins TRBV14 and TRBJ2-1, with 10 positions matching TRBD1. Germline assignment: CDR1 SGHDN and CDR2 FVKESK. The ends lost 4 bases at V and 8 bases at J; junction bases unmatched: 5. This CDR3 spans 14 amino acids. In DNA, the CDR3 is TGTGCCAGCAGCCGGGACAGGGGATTCGATGAGCAGTTCTTC. Translated: CASSRDRGFDEQFF.

V gene TRBV5-4 combines with J gene TRBJ2-7, with D unclear. Germline V CDR1 and CDR2: SGHNT, YYREEE (reference sequence). There are 14 residues in the CDR3. Trimming took 4 bases from V and 0 from J, leaving 11 bases between them. The CDR3 bases are TGTGCCAGCAGCCGATGGTCTAGCTCCTACGAGCAGTACTTC. Its translation: CASSRWSSSYEQYF.

The sample holds one count of this clone. This sequence joins TRBV15 and TRBJ1-2; D gene uncertain. The CDR3 loop spans 13 amino acids. Germline V gives CDR1 LNHNV, CDR2 YYDKDF (reference sequence). V lost 0 bases and J lost 8, with 10 bases in between. CDR3 loop: CATSRDLGKGYTF. In DNA form, the CDR3 reads TGTGCCACCAGCAGAGATTTGGGGAAGGGCTACACCTTC.

The CDR3 DNA is TGTGCCAGCAGCTTAGGTATCGCTGGAAACTATGGCTACACCTTC. This gives the protein CASSLGIAGNYGYTF. V gene TRBV7-2 combines with J gene TRBJ1-2; D remains ambiguous. The length of the CDR3 is 15 residues. V was pared by 1 base and J by 2 bases, with 11 bases between. The germline V gene encodes CDR1 SGHTA and CDR2 FQGNSA.

The V gene is TRBV5-1, the J gene TRBJ1-2; D remains unclear. From germline, CDR1 is SGHRS and CDR2 YFSETQ. Deletions cut 1 base from V and 2 bases from J, with 6 bases between. The CDR3 has 13 residues. The CDR3 sequence is CASSLTDNYGYTF. The CDR3 DNA follows: TGCGCCAGCAGCTTGACAGACAACTATGGCTACACCTTC.

The chain joins TRBV19 to TRBJ1-1, with 9 bases matching TRBD1. The CDR3 extends over 14 amino acids. Germline CDR1 reads LNHDA; CDR2 reads SQIVND (reference sequence). Trimming took 5 bases from V and 9 from J; bases not matched to a gene: 10. The chain's CDR3 is CASSVPRDRVKAFF. In nucleotides, the CDR3 is TGTGCCAGTAGTGTACCCCGGGACAGGGTTAAAGCTTTCTTT.

The chain is built from TRBV28 and TRBJ2-5, with a possible D match to TRBD1 (6 bases). Germline V lookup: CDR1 MDHEN, CDR2 SYDVKM. This CDR3 has 15 amino acids. V lost 2 bases to trimming and J lost 5 bases, with 15 bases between them. CDR3 nucleotide sequence: TGTGCCAGCAGTTTACTAGGGAGAAGGGGGGAGACCCAGTACTTC. This encodes CASSLLGRRGETQYF.

The gene calls are TRBV5-4 and TRBJ2-4, with TRBD2 matching over 8 bases. Germline V gene data show CDR1 as SGHNT and CDR2 as YYREEE (reference sequence). V gave up 1 base and J gave up 12 bases; unmatched junction bases: 6. CDR3 length equals 13 residues. The CDR3 sequence: CASSLIAGKDQYF. In DNA form, the CDR3 reads TGTGCCAGCAGCTTGATAGCGGGAAAGGATCAGTACTTC.

About this clone itself: The germline gene is not matched at one end of the junction; a read error may be the cause. CDR3 bases: TGTGCCAGCAGTTTAGAGGGAGTCGGGAATGAGCAGTTCTTC. Amino acids: CASSLEGVGNEQFF. The chain couples TRBV7-9 to TRBJ2-1; maybe TRBD2 (5 bases). Per germline, CDR1 SEHNR and CDR2 FQNEAQ (reference sequence). This CDR3 is built from 14 residues. Combining the CDR3 with reference TRBV7-9 and TRBJ2-1 gives the whole variable domain DTGVSQNPRHKITKRGQNVTFRCDPISEHNRLYWYRQTLGQGPEFLTYFQNEAQLEKSRLLSDRFSAERPKGSFSTLEIQRTEQGDSAMYLCASSLEGVGNEQFFGPGTRLTVL.

V and J are TRBV19 and TRBJ1-2, with a tentative D call TRBD1 (6 bases). The CDR3 extends over 14 amino acids. The germline CDR1 and CDR2 sequences are LNHDA and SQIVND (reference sequence). V lost 5 bases and J lost 0, with 10 bases in between. The CDR3 region is CASSEGGSNYGYTF. DNA for the CDR3: TGTGCCAGTAGTGAGGGGGGCTCTAACTATGGCTACACCTTC.

This chain links TRBV29-1 with TRBJ1-2, with D possibly TRBD1 on 5 matching bases. CDR1 and CDR2 from the germline V gene are SQVTM and ANQGSEA. The CDR3 contains 13 residues. Trimming stripped 5 bases from V and 5 bases from J, with 15 bases between. CDR3 in DNA: TGCAGCGTTACCGGGACGGGGCATTATGGCTACACCTTC. This translates into CSVTGTGHYGYTF.